This T cell receptor beta chain was profiled in a study of T cells in Graves' hyperthyroidism and ophthalmopathy. Many counts were recorded for this clonotype. Germline CDR1 and CDR2: SQVTM and ANQGSEA. Germline trimming cut 6 bases from V and 2 bases from J; bases unmatched to any gene: 19. The CDR3 is made up of 19 amino acids. RNA transcripts were the template for amplifying TCR beta CDR3 regions. A set of HTBI primers served as the primers for a first-round RT-PCR of the TCR CDR3. In TCRdb, the multiplex PCR reads were re-called with MiXCR into one record per CDR3 protein. The sample consists of roughly 150,000 distinct CDR3 sequences, approximately 9% of them appearing once. Exclusion of patients followed from uncontrolled infection, other autoimmune disease, pregnancy or lactation.

The rearrangement joins TRBV29-1 to TRBJ2-3, with 11 bases fitting TRBD2. The sequence was obtained from a woman between 18 and 29 years old with Graves' hyperthyroidism that later progressed to Graves' ophthalmopathy. The specimen sequenced was blood. CDR3 in DNA: TGCAGCGTCAGAGGAGGAAGACTAGCGGGACCCCTTGACACAGATACGCAGTATTTT. This gives the protein CSVRGGRLAGPLDTDTQYF.